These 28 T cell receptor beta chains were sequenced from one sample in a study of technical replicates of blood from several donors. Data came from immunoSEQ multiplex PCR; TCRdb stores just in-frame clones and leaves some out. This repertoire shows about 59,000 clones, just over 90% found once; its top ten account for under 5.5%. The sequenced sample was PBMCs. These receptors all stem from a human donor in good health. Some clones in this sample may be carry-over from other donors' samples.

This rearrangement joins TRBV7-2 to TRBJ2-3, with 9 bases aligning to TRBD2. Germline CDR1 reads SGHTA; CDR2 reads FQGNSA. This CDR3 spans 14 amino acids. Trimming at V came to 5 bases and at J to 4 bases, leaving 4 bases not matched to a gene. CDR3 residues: CASSNAGGADTQYF. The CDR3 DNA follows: TGTGCCAGCAGCAACGCGGGGGGGGCAGATACGCAGTATTTT.

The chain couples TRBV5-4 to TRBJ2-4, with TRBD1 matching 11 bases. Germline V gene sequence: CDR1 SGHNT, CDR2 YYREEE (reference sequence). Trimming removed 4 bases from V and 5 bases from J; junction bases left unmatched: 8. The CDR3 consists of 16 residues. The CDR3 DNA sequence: TGTGCCAGCAGCCCAGGCGGACAGGGGGCACAAAACATTCAGTACTTC. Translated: CASSPGGQGAQNIQYF.

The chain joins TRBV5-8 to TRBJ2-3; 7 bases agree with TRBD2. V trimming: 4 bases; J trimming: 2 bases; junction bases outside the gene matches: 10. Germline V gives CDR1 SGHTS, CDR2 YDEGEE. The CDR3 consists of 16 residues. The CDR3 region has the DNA TGTGCCAGCAGCCCCCCGGGGGGAACCTACACAGATACGCAGTATTTT. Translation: CASSPPGGTYTDTQYF.

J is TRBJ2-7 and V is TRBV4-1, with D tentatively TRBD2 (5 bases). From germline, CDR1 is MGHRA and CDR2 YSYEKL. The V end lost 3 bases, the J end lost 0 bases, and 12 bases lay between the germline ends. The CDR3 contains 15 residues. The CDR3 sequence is CASSQSAGFSYEQYF. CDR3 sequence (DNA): TGCGCCAGCAGCCAGTCCGCGGGCTTCTCCTACGAGCAGTACTTC.

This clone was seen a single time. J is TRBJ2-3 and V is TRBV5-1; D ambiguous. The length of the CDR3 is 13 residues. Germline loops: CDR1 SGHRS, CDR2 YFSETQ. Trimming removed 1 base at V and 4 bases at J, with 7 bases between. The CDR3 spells CASSLTISDTQYF. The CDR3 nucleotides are TGCGCCAGCAGCTTGACAATCTCAGATACGCAGTATTTT.

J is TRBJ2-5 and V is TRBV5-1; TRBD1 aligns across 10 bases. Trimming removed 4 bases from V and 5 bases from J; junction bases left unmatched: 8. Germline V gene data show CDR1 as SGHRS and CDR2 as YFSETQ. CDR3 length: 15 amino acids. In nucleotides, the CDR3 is TGCGCCAGCAGCCTACAGACAGGGGGCGGCGAGACCCAGTACTTC. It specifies CASSLQTGGGETQYF.

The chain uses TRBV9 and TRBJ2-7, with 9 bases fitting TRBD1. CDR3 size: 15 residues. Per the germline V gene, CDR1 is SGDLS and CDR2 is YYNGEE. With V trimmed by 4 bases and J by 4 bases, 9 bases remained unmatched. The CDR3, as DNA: TGTGCCAGCAGCTCCAGCCGGGACAGGGATTACGAGCAGTACTTC. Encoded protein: CASSSSRDRDYEQYF. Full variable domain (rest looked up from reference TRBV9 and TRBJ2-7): DSGVTQTPKHLITATGQRVTLRCSPRSGDLSVYWYQQSLDQGLQFLIQYYNGEERAKGNILERFSAQQFPDLHSELNLSSLELGDSALYFCASSSSRDRDYEQYFGPGTRLTVT.

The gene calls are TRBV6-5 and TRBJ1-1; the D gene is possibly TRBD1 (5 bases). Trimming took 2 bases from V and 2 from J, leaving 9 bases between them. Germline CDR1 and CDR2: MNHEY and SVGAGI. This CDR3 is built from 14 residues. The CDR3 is CASSYGGLNTEAFF. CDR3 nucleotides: TGTGCCAGCAGTTACGGGGGACTAAACACTGAAGCTTTCTTT.

CDR3 DNA sequence: TGTGCCAGCAGCCGATTGTCCGCCGGGGAGACCCAGTACTTC. Protein product: CASSRLSAGETQYF. The chain joins TRBV27 to TRBJ2-5; D gene uncertain. Trimming shortened V by 6 bases and J by 5 bases, and 16 bases separated the two germline ends. CDR1 is MNHEY and CDR2 is SMNVEV in the germline V gene (reference sequence). CDR3 length equals 14 residues.

The CDR3 nucleotides are TGTGCCAGCAGCGTAGGGGGGCGCGGCGATGAGCAGTTCTTC. It yields the protein CASSVGGRGDEQFF. The V gene is TRBV9, the J gene TRBJ2-1; weak D call: TRBD1 (6 bases). V was pared by 0 bases and J by 8 bases, with 12 bases between. Germline V gene sequence: CDR1 SGDLS, CDR2 YYNGEE. This CDR3 spans 14 amino acids.

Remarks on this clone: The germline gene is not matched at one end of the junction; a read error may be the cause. The CDR3 DNA is TGCAGTGCTAATCTAGACAGGCCTTCCTTC. It specifies CSANLDRPSF. The J gene is TRBJ1-2, the V gene TRBV20-1; D might be TRBD1 (6 bases). The CDR3 contains 10 residues. Germline V gene data show CDR1 as DFQATT and CDR2 as SNEGSKA (reference sequence).

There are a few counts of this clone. CDR3 region: CASETPGLNTEAFF. DNA for the CDR3: TGTGCCAGTGAAACCCCCGGGTTGAACACTGAAGCTTTCTTT. The V call is TRBV19, the J call TRBJ1-1; D call uncertain. V lost 8 bases and J lost 0, with 13 bases in between. The CDR3 is made up of 14 amino acids. Germline V CDR1 and CDR2: LNHDA, SQIVND (reference sequence).

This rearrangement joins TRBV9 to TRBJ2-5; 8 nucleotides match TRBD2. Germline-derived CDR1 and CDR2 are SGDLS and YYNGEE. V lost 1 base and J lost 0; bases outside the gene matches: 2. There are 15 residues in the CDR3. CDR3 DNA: TGTGCCAGCAGCGTAAAACTAGCGGACCAAGAGACCCAGTACTTC. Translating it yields CASSVKLADQETQYF.

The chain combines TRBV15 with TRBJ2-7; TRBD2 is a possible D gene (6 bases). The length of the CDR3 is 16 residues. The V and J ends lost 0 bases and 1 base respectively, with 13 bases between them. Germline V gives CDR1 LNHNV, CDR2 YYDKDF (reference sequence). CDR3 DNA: TGTGCCACCAGCAGAGATCTGTCTAGCGAATCCTACGAGCAGTACTTC. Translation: CATSRDLSSESYEQYF.

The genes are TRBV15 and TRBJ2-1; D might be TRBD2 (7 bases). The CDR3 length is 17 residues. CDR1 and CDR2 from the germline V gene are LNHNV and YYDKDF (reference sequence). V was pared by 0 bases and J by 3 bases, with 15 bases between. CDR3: CATSRDWRGGHYNEQFF. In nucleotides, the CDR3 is TGTGCCACCAGCAGAGATTGGAGGGGGGGGCACTACAATGAGCAGTTCTTC.

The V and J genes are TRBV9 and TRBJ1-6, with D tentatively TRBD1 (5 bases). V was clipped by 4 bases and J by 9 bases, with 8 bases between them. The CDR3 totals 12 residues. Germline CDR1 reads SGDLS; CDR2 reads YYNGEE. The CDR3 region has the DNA TGTGCCAGCAGCCTTCAGGGTTCACCCCTCCACTTT. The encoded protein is CASSLQGSPLHF. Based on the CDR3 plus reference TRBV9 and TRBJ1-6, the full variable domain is DSGVTQTPKHLITATGQRVTLRCSPRSGDLSVYWYQQSLDQGLQFLIQYYNGEERAKGNILERFSAQQFPDLHSELNLSSLELGDSALYFCASSLQGSPLHFGNGTRLTVT.

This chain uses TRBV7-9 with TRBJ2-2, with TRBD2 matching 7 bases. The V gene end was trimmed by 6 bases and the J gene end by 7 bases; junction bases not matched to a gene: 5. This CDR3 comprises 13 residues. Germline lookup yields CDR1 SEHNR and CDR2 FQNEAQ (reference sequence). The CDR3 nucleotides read TGTGCCAGCAGACCTGCTAGCGGCGGGGAGCTGTTTTTT. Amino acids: CASRPASGGELFF.

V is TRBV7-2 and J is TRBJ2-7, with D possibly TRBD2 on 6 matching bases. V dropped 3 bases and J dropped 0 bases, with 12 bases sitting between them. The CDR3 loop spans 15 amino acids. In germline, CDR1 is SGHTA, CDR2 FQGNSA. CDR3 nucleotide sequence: TGTGCCAGCAGCTTCCCTAGCGAGTTCTCCTACGAGCAGTACTTC. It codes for CASSFPSEFSYEQYF.

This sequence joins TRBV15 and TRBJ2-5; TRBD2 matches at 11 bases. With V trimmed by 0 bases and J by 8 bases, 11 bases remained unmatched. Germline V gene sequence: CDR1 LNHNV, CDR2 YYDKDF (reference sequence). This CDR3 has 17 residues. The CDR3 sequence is CATSRDGGLAGGGTQYF. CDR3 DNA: TGTGCCACCAGCAGAGATGGGGGGCTAGCGGGAGGCGGAACCCAGTACTTC.

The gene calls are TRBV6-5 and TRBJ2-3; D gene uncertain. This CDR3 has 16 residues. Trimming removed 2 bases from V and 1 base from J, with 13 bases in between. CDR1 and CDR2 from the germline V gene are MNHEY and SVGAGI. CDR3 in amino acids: CASSYGSLTRTDTQYF. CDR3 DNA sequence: TGTGCCAGCAGTTACGGTAGCCTGACTCGCACAGATACGCAGTATTTT.

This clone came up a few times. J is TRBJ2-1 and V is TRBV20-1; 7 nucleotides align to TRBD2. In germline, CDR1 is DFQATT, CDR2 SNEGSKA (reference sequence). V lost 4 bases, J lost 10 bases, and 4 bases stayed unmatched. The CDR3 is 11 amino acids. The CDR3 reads CSATAGGEQFF. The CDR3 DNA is TGCAGTGCTACGGCCGGGGGGGAGCAGTTCTTC.

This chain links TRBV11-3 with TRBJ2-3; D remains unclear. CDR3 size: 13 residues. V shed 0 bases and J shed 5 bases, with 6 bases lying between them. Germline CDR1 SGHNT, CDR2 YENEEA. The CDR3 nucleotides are TGTGCCAGCAGCTTAGAAGCTGGAGATACGCAGTATTTT. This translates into CASSLEAGDTQYF. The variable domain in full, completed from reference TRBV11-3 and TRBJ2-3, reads EAGVVQSPRYKIIEKKQPVAFWCNPISGHNTLYWYLQNLGQGPELLIRYENEEAVDDSQLPKDRFSAERLKGVDSTLKIQPAELGDSAVYLCASSLEAGDTQYFGPGTRLTVL.

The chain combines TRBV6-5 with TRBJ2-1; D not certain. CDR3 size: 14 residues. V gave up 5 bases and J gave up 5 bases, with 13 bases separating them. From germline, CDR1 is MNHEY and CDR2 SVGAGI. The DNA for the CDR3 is TGTGCCAGCAGTCCCCTCAGAAGCGACAATGAGCAGTTCTTC. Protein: CASSPLRSDNEQFF.

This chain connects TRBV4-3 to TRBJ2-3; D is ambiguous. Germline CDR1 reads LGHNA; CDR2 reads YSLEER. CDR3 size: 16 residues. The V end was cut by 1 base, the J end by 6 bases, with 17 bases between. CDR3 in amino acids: CASSQGSGSPLDTQYF. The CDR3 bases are TGCGCCAGCAGCCAAGGTTCCGGTTCCCCACTCGATACGCAGTATTTT.

The CDR3 sequence: CASKTGASGNTIYF. For the CDR3, the DNA is TGTGCCAGCAAGACAGGGGCCTCTGGAAACACCATATATTTT. J is TRBJ1-3 and V is TRBV6-1; 8 bases line up with TRBD1. V lost 7 bases and J lost 0; bases outside the gene matches: 2. CDR1 is MNHNS, CDR2 SASEGT, per germline. The CDR3 covers 14 residues.

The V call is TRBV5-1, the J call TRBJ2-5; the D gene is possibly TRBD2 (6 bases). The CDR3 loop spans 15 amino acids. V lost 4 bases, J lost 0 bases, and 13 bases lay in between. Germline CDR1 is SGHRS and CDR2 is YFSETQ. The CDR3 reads CASSGGTDYQETQYF. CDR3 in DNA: TGCGCCAGCAGCGGCGGGACCGACTACCAAGAGACCCAGTACTTC.

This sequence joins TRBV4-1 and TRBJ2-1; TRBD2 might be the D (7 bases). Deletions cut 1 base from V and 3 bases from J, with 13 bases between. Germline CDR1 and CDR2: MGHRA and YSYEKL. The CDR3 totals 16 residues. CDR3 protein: CASSQGEGGIYNEQFF. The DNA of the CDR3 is TGCGCCAGCAGCCAAGGGGAGGGGGGAATCTACAATGAGCAGTTCTTC.

CDR3 amino acids: CASSLMTAQNEKLFF. In nucleotides, the CDR3 is TGTGCCAGCAGCTTGATGACAGCCCAAAATGAAAAACTGTTTTTT. This sequence joins TRBV5-8 and TRBJ1-4; TRBD1 is a possible D gene (5 bases). The germline V gene has CDR1 SGHTS and CDR2 YDEGEE. Trimming removed 1 base from V and 5 bases from J, with 12 bases in between. This CDR3 has 15 amino acids.